This T cell receptor beta chain was identified in a study of Ad26.COV2.S vaccination and SARS-CoV-2 variants. TCRdb's copy holds only in-frame clones and misses some; the assay was immunoSEQ multiplex PCR. The sample shows about 180,000 clones, approximately 90% of them seen only once. General study results and limits: Spike-specific CD8+ and CD4+ T cell responses reportedly showed substantial breadth after vaccination. Individuals receiving vaccine had higher spike-specific TCR breadth than placebo recipients did. Total T cell responses, in the TCR breadth and depth analyses, may have been underestimated. Non-spike TCR breadth showed similarity between vaccine and placebo recipients.

Of note for this clone: Its antigen remains unknown.

Germline V gene lookup returns CDR1 LNHDA and CDR2 SQIVND (reference sequence). The length of the CDR3 is 18 residues. V lost 1 base, J lost 0 bases, and 16 bases lay in between. The origin of this receptor is a human donor who had recovered from COVID-19. This sample comprised peripheral blood, obtained after recovery from COVID-19. V and J are TRBV19 and TRBJ2-1; no reliable D call. The CDR3 sequence is CASSIAGRSYSSYNEQFF. The CDR3, as DNA: TGTGCCAGTAGTATAGCCGGCAGATCGTATAGCTCCTACAATGAGCAGTTCTTC.